The clone carrying this TCR beta chain was recorded many times. CDR3 size: 14 residues. Trimming pared 3 bases from V and 2 bases from J, leaving 11 bases between. The germline V gene has CDR1 DFQATT and CDR2 SNEGSKA (reference sequence). Treatment of any kind had been given to no patient before thyroid surgery. The sample belongs to a study of metastatic and nonmetastatic thyroid tumors. Study information: A comparison of repertoires was made across blood and tumor or nodule tissue from malignant and benign thyroid patients.

TCRdb reanalyzed the PCR reads with MiXCR. The table lists about 15,000 clones, 24% of them singletons. Sample: tumor tissue. The gene calls are TRBV20-1 and TRBJ1-5; D is perhaps TRBD1 (6 bases). This clonotype originated in a female donor with papillary thyroid cancer or a benign thyroid nodule (not recorded which). Some clones in this sample may be carry-over from other donors' samples. Here the CDR3 reads CSASRGARNQPQHF. For the CDR3, the DNA is TGCAGTGCTAGTCGGGGGGCGCGCAATCAGCCCCAGCATTTT.